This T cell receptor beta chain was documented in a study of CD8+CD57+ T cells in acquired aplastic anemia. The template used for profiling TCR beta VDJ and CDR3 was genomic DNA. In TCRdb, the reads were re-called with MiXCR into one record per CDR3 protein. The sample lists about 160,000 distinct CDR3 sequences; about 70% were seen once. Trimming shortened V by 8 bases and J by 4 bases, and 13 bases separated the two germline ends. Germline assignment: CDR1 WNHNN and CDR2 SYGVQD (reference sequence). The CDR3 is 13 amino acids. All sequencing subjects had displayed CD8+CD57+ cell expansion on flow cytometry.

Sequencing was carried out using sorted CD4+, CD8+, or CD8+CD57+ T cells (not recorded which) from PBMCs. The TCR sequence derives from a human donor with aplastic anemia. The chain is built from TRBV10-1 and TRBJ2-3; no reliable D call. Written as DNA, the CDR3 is TGCGCCAGCGGGGTGTCGAAGGCAGATACGCAGTATTTT. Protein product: CASGVSKADTQYF.